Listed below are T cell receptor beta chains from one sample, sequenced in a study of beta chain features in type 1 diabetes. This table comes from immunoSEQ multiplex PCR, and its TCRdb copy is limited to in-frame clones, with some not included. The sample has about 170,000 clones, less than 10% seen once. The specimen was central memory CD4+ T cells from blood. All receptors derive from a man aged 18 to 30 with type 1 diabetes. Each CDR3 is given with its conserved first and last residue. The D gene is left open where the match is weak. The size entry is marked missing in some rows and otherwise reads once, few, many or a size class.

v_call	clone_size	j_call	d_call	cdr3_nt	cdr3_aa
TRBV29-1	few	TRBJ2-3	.	TGCAGCGTTCGTGCGGTGAGCACAGATACGCAGTATTTT	CSVRAVSTDTQYF
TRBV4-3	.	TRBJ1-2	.	TGCGCCAGCAGCCCAACCGAGGGGGGGTGGAGAACCTTC	CASSPTEGGWRTF
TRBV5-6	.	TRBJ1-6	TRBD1	TGTGCCAGCAGCTATACGACAGGGTCGGAAGCCCTCCACTTT	CASSYTTGSEALHF
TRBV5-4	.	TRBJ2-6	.	TGTGCCAGCAGCTTAGGGGGTCCAGCTGGGGCCAACGTCCTGACTTTC	CASSLGGPAGANVLTF
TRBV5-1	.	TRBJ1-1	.	TGCGCCAGCAGCTTGAAGGACAGAAACACTGAAGCTTTCTTT	CASSLKDRNTEAFF
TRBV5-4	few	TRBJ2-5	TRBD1	TGTGCCATCGGAGACAGGGAGGAGACCCAGTACTTC	CAIGDREETQYF
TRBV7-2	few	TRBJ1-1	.	TGTGCCAGCAGCTTATCAGGATCAGGGAGGGACCCAGCTTTCTTT	CASSLSGSGRDPAFF
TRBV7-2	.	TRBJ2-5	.	TGTGCCAGCAGCTTAGTGGCTAGCAGCCAAGAGACCCAGTACTTC	CASSLVASSQETQYF
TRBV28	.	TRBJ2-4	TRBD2	TGTGCCAGCAGTTTATTGGGCGGGGCGGGGGGGCAAAACATTCAGTACTTC	CASSLLGGAGGQNIQYF
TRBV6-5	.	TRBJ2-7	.	TGTGCCAGCAGCGCCAGACTCCGGGAACCCGAGCAGTACTTC	CASSARLREPEQYF
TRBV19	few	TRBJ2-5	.	TGTGCCAGTAGTCCGCATAGACAAGAGACCCAGTACTTC	CASSPHRQETQYF
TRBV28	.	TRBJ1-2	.	TGTGCCAGCAGTACCCTGAGGTATGGCTACACCTTC	CASSTLRYGYTF
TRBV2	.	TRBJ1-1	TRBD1	TGTGCCAGCAGTGTTTTCCAGGGGGACACTGAAGCTTTCTTT	CASSVFQGDTEAFF
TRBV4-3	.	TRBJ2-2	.	TGCGCCAGCAGCCAAGGACAGGCTGCGAACACCGGGGAGCTGTTTTTT	CASSQGQAANTGELFF
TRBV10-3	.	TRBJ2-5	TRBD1	TGTGCCATCAGGGGGGACAGTCAAGAGACCCAGTACTTC	CAIRGDSQETQYF
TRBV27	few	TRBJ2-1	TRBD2	TGTGCCAGCAGTTTTCGGGCGGGGGGGATCGATGAGCAGTTCTTC	CASSFRAGGIDEQFF
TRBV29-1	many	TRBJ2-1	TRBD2	TGCAGCACTACCACCGGGACTAGCGGTTACAATGAGCAGTTCTTC	CSTTTGTSGYNEQFF
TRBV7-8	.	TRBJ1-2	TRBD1	TGTGCCAGCAGCCACAACCGGGAACAGGGGCATGGCTACACCTTC	CASSHNREQGHGYTF
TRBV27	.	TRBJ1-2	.	TGTGCCAGCAGGGCCACAGGGCGCTATGGCTACACCTTC	CASRATGRYGYTF
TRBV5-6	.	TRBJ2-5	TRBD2	TGTGCCAGCTCCCCCGGGGGGCAAGAGACCCAGTACTTC	CASSPGGQETQYF
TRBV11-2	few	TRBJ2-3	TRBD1	TGTGCCAGCAGCTTAACACGACAGGGCTGGAGTTTT	CASSLTRQGWSF
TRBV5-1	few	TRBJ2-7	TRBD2	TGCGCCAGCAGCCTTAGCGGGAACTGGGATTACGAGCAGTACTTC	CASSLSGNWDYEQYF
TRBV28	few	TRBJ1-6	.	TGTGCCAGCCGCCCTTTTTCAGGTGAACAGAATTCACCCCTCCACTTT	CASRPFSGEQNSPLHF
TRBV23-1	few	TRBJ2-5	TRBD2	TGCGCCAGCAGCCGTGGACTAGCGGGCGGTGGAGAGACCCAGTACTTC	CASSRGLAGGGETQYF
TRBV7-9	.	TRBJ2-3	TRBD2	TGTGCCAGCAGCACCGGGACTAGCGGGGGGATTAGCACAGATACGCAGTATTTT	CASSTGTSGGISTDTQYF
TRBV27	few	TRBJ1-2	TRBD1	TGTGCCAGCAGTTCGCGTCCGGGACAGAGCTATGGCTACACCTTC	CASSSRPGQSYGYTF
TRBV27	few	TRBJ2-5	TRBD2	TGTGCCAGCAGTGAACGTAGCGGGGGGGCTGGAGAGACCCAGTACTTC	CASSERSGGAGETQYF
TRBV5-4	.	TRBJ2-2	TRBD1	TGTGCCAGCAGCTCGTCCCGGGACAGGGTCACCGGGGAGCTGTTTTTT	CASSSSRDRVTGELFF
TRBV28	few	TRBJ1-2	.	TGTGCCAGCAGTTTTGCGCTTGGCTACACCTTC	CASSFALGYTF
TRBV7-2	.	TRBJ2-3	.	TGTGCCAGCAGCTCCAGTCGGGGGAGCTCAGATACGCAGTATTTT	CASSSSRGSSDTQYF
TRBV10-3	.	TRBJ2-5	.	TGTGCCATCAGTGTAGGGAGGAGACAGGGTGGGGAGACCCAGTACTTC	CAISVGRRQGGETQYF
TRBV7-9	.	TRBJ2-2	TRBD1	TGTGCCAGCAGCTCACGGGACAGGGGGAACACCGGGGAGCTGTTTTTT	CASSSRDRGNTGELFF
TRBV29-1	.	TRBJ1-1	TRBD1	TGCAGCGTTGAAAGGCAGGGGGCTGAAGCTTTCTTT	CSVERQGAEAFF
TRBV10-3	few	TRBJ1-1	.	TGTGCCATCAGTGGACAGAGAAGCACTGAAGCTTTCTTT	CAISGQRSTEAFF
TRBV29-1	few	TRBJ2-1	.	TGCAGCGTCCGGCAGACTAAACTATCCTCCTCCTACAATGAGCAGTTCTTC	CSVRQTKLSSSYNEQFF
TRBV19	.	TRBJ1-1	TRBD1	TGTGCCAGTAGTATCCGGACAGGGATACTGAACACTGAAGCTTTCTTT	CASSIRTGILNTEAFF
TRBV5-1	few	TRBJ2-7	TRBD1	TGCGCCAGCAACCGACAGGGGGACGAGCAGTACTTC	CASNRQGDEQYF
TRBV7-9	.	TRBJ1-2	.	TGTGCCAGCAGCTTAAATCCCTCAGGCGGCTACACCTTC	CASSLNPSGGYTF
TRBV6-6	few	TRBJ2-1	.	TGTGCCAGCAGTTACGACAAGCAGTTCTTC	CASSYDKQFF
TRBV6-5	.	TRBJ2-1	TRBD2	TGTGCCAGCAGTTATTACGGGGGGGACAATGAGCAGTTCTTC	CASSYYGGDNEQFF
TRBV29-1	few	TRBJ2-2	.	TGCAGCGTTGTGGCCCGGGAGTTGGGTACCGGGGAGCTGTTTTTT	CSVVARELGTGELFF
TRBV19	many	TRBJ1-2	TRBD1	TGTGCCAGTAGCCCAGACAGGGTTGATGGCTACACCTTC	CASSPDRVDGYTF
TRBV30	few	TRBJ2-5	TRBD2	TGTGCCTGGAGTGTTGCTAGCGGGAGTGAGACCCAGTACTTC	CAWSVASGSETQYF
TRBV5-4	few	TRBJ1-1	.	TGTGCCAGCAGCTTGTATGTTACAGGAAACACTGAAGCTTTCTTT	CASSLYVTGNTEAFF
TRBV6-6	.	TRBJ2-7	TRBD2	TGTGCCAGCAGGCCCGAACGCGGGGGTTCCGAGCAGTACTTC	CASRPERGGSEQYF